Below, 8 T cell receptor beta chains from the same sample are listed, as sequenced in a study of vaccination and CD4 T cells after COVID-19. CD4+ T cells that had been cultured provided DNA sequenced with the Oncomine TCR Beta short-read assay. One entry per CDR3 protein results from TCRdb running MiXCR on the PCR reads. The table shows 8,500 to 10,000 distinct CDR3 sequences, with over 45% occurring only once. Treatment noted: 10-day PBMC culture with coronavirus spike peptide pools or control peptides (ViraFEST assay). Antigens for these TCRs are unknown. The sample consisted of CD4+ T cells from blood, cultured in vitro. These receptors all stem from a human donor who had recovered from COVID-19.

This chain uses TRBV7-2 with TRBJ1-5, with a tentative D call TRBD1 (5 bases). The CDR3 loop spans 17 amino acids. CDR1 is SGHTA, CDR2 FQGNSA, per germline. The V end was cut by 1 base, the J end by 1 base, with 14 bases between. The CDR3 sequence is CASSLGDSGVSNQPQHF. Here the CDR3 DNA reads TGTGCCAGCAGCTTAGGAGACTCGGGGGTGAGCAATCAGCCCCAGCATTTT. Together with reference TRBV7-2 and TRBJ1-5, the CDR3 gives the full variable domain: GAGVSQSPSNKVTEKGKDVELRCDPISGHTALYWYRQSLGQGLEFLIYFQGNSAPDKSGLPSDRFSAERTGGSVSTLTIQRTQQEDSAVYLCASSLGDSGVSNQPQHFGDGTRLSIL.

V usage is TRBV20-1 and J usage is TRBJ1-5; 7 bases are a match to TRBD1. The CDR3 totals 12 residues. Germline V gene sequence: CDR1 DFQATT, CDR2 SNEGSKA (reference sequence). Unmatched junction bases numbered 2, after V lost 4 bases and J lost 5 bases. Written as DNA, the CDR3 is TGCAGTGCTAACAGGGGTGATCAGCCCCAGCATTTT. The encoded protein is CSANRGDQPQHF.

The J gene is TRBJ2-1, the V gene TRBV14, with D possibly called TRBD1 or TRBD2 (5 bases each). Trimming pared 4 bases from V and 2 bases from J, leaving 15 bases between. The CDR3 runs to 16 residues. Germline CDR1 and CDR2: SGHDN and FVKESK. The CDR3 DNA follows: TGTGCCAGCAGCCTTCCTGGGACCCCGACCTACAATGAGCAGTTCTTC. It encodes CASSLPGTPTYNEQFF.

V and J are TRBV18 and TRBJ1-2; 10 bases match TRBD1. This CDR3 is 15 amino acids long. Trimming removed 3 bases from V and 5 bases from J; junction bases left unmatched: 6. Germline V lookup: CDR1 KGHSH, CDR2 LQKENI. Here the CDR3 DNA reads TGTGCCAGCTCACCCCTGACAGGGGGCGAGTATGGCTACACCTTC. Protein sequence: CASSPLTGGEYGYTF.

The V and J genes are TRBV19 and TRBJ1-6; D remains unclear. V was pared by 5 bases and J by 12 bases, with 17 bases between. The CDR3 length is 14 residues. Germline assignment: CDR1 LNHDA and CDR2 SQIVND (reference sequence). The CDR3 here is CASSFSRSSGPLHF. The CDR3 coding sequence is TGTGCCAGTAGTTTCAGCCGTAGTAGCGGACCCCTCCACTTT.

The chain uses TRBV7-2 and TRBJ2-5; 10 nucleotides align to TRBD1. Germline loops: CDR1 SGHTA, CDR2 FQGNSA. Trimming cost V 5 bases and J 5 bases; bases outside gene matches: 11. The CDR3 runs to 16 residues. The DNA for the CDR3 is TGTGCCAGCAGCCCTTTTGGGACAGGGGTGGGTGAGACCCAGTACTTC. It yields the protein CASSPFGTGVGETQYF.

The J gene is TRBJ1-2, the V gene TRBV6-1; the D gene is possibly TRBD1 (5 bases). V dropped 7 bases and J dropped 7 bases, with 13 bases sitting between them. This CDR3 has 12 residues. CDR1 and CDR2 from the germline V gene are MNHNS and SASEGT. The CDR3 coding sequence is TGTGCCAGCACTCCTGCAAGGGGTGGCTACACCTTC. Amino acids: CASTPARGGYTF.

The chain couples TRBV5-4 to TRBJ1-4, with unresolved D. This CDR3 spans 15 amino acids. Trimming left V 4 bases short and J 0 bases short, with 10 bases between. Germline V gene sequence: CDR1 SGHNT, CDR2 YYREEE (reference sequence). CDR3 nucleotides: TGTGCCAGCAGCCCCAGCCCTGCAACTAATGAAAAACTGTTTTTT. Its protein is CASSPSPATNEKLFF.